This T cell receptor beta chain was observed in a study of T cells after posttransplantation cyclophosphamide (dated by TCRdb to the mid-2010s). Describing the broader study: T cell repertoire reconstitution was tracked by TRB sequencing after myeloablative bone marrow transplantation in which posttransplantation cyclophosphamide was used as GVHD prophylaxis. Because TRA and TRB clonality correlated tightly in some ten samples, later TCR analyses were limited to TRB. Public TRB sequences were queried against a database of over 3,500 sequences associated with responses to pathogens, tumor antigens, self-antigens and alloantigens. Up to about 3 additional blood samples from 2 to 5.2 years after transplant were also TRB-sequenced in 3 patients, as was pretransplant blood from a handful of patients. Antigen receptor sequencing covered samples from 30 to 40 PTCy-treated patients and approximately 15 of their related bone marrow donors. Blood from every one of the roughly 30 PTCy patients who had 1-year posttransplant specimens underwent TRB sequencing.

The CDR1 and CDR2 encoded by the germline V gene are SGHDT and YYEEEE. The V end loses 0 bases and the J end loses 0 bases, and a stretch of 19 bases separates them. The CDR3 spans 19 residues, from the cysteine through the phenylalanine. The only DNA kept is the CDR3, 57 bases in frame from the first base. In its sample, this clone was seen a few times. Its antigen is currently not known. Base qualities are not provided; no much larger clone lies one nucleotide away. TRB sequencing was run on genomic DNA with either the immunoSEQ assay at survey resolution or the hsTCRB kit. The original methods were these. The immunoSEQ software handled the initial read processing, while the LymphoSeq R package was used for the repertoire analyses. For each TRB dataset, clonality was calculated as 1 minus normalized Shannon entropy, and the Gini coefficient was computed as well. Phenotypes of unsorted samples were inferred by mapping TRB sequences from sorted subsets of the recipient or donor onto the same recipient's unsorted samples. TCRdb carries this immuneACCESS record with in-frame sequences only. Its versions omit some clonotypes, under half of them owing to an unresolved V gene in the studies checked, with the rest unexplained. That table furnishes V, J and clone size, whereas the DNA furnished D and trimming. The sample includes some 33,000 clones, with 90% to 95% observed a single time. Of the sample, about 0.1% is held by the ten largest clones.

Viable CD3+CD4+ or CD3+CD8+ cells that were CCR7+CD45RA+CD45RO-CD95-CD27+CD28+ were classified as naive T cells. On the day of marrow donation, related bone marrow donors gave peripheral blood samples. Mononuclear cells from peripheral blood and bone marrow were separated by Ficoll-Hypaque density centrifugation and then cryopreserved. CD4+ and CD8+ T cells, including naive and memory subsets, were sorted by FACS using a FACSAria II. Overall results and qualifications from the work: Across roughly 45 patients, recipient CMV seropositivity and CMV reactivation were highly associated with TRB clonality; PTCy diversity was similar to CNI/methotrexate controls. The TRB repertoires of T cells infiltrating skin or GI tract showed only limited overlap with the TRB repertoires of T cells in blood. At 1-2 months, donor-recipient similarity was low but rose over the first year, and the later blood repertoires were often dominated by donor CD8+ memory clones.

This chain joins TRBV5-6 to TRBJ1-3, with TRBD1 as a weak D call on 5 bases. Sequencing input: naive CD4+ T cells sorted from blood. The clonotype comes from a young man in good health and a related stem cell transplant donor. The bases are TGTGCCAGCAGCTTGGGGCAGGGCTTCCCCCCTTTCTCTGGAAACACCATATATTTT. Its coded protein is CASSLGQGFPPFSGNTIYF.